This TCR beta chain was retrieved from a study of blood T cell repertoires in COVID-19. Study context: T cells, B-cell-depleted T cells, or PBMCs supplied cDNA or gDNA.

The CDR3 has 15 amino acids. The junction had 3 bases not matched to a gene; V was cut back by 5 bases and J by 2 bases. CDR1 and CDR2 (germline): SGHRS, YFSETQ. TCRdb's table, derived via immunoSEQ multiplex PCR, lists solely in-frame clones and lacks some. The sample lists roughly 410,000 clones, more than 70% occurring once. The chain couples TRBV5-1 to TRBJ2-3; 12 bases line up with TRBD2. This clonotype originated in a woman aged 55-69 years with COVID-19, enrolled during active disease. Sequencing input: peripheral blood. The CDR3, as DNA: TGCGCCAGCAGACTAGCGGGGGGTATCACAGATACGCAGTATTTT. It translates to CASRLAGGITDTQYF.